Shown below are 21 T cell receptor beta chains from a single sample sequenced in a study of T-cell reconstitution after alpha-beta-depleted transplantation in children. TCRbeta library preparation incorporated unique molecular identifiers. Each CDR3 protein gets one entry after TCRdb re-called the PCR reads with MiXCR. The table shows some 600,000 distinct CDR3 sequences, with roughly 17% occurring only once. Sequences were derived from PBMCs from the stem cell graft donor, sampled from the stem cell graft. Source of these receptors: a human donor who donated a stem cell graft to a child with acute myeloid leukemia.

This clonotype occurred a few times. V is TRBV5-1 and J is TRBJ2-2; D unclear. V lost 0 bases and J 4 bases, leaving 10 bases between the germline ends. CDR1 and CDR2 from the germline V gene are SGHRS and YFSETQ. CDR3 length: 15 amino acids. CDR3 protein: CASSLEGLGTGELFF. The CDR3 bases are TGCGCCAGCAGCTTGGAGGGTCTAGGCACCGGGGAGCTGTTTTTT.

The chain couples TRBV20-1 to TRBJ2-5; 8 bases align to TRBD2. CDR1 DFQATT and CDR2 SNEGSKA come from the germline V gene (reference sequence). The CDR3 consists of 16 residues. V trimming: 0 bases; J trimming: 3 bases; junction bases outside the gene matches: 9. The DNA for the CDR3 is TGCAGTGCTAGAGACAAAAGCGGGGGAGGTAAAGAGACCCAGTACTTC. Its protein is CSARDKSGGGKETQYF.

This clonotype was seen repeatedly, ten times or more. The chain couples TRBV19 to TRBJ2-3; 8 bases are a match to TRBD1. Germline V CDR1 and CDR2: LNHDA, SQIVND (reference sequence). The CDR3 length is 15 residues. V gave up 6 bases and J gave up 4 bases; unmatched junction bases: 9. CDR3 in amino acids: CASRGQAASADTQYF. Here the CDR3 DNA reads TGTGCCAGTAGGGGACAGGCGGCGTCGGCAGATACGCAGTATTTT.

The chain joins TRBV7-2 to TRBJ2-7; D is undetermined. Looked up from germline, CDR1 is SGHTA and CDR2 is FQGNSA. The V end was cut by 4 bases, the J end by 4 bases, with 14 bases between. The CDR3 extends over 14 amino acids. CDR3 in DNA: TGTGCCAGCAGCTCGACACTATTTGGGTACGAGCAGTACTTC. It is translated as CASSSTLFGYEQYF.

This clonotype showed up many times. The chain joins TRBV20-1 to TRBJ2-1; D is undetermined. Trimming took off 3 bases at V and 5 bases at J, with 8 bases between the two ends. Germline V lookup: CDR1 DFQATT, CDR2 SNEGSKA (reference sequence). The CDR3 is 12 amino acids. DNA for the CDR3: TGCAGTGCTAGTAGGCAGGACAATGAGCAGTTCTTC. Translation gives CSASRQDNEQFF.

V gene TRBV6-1 combines with J gene TRBJ2-3; D remains ambiguous. V was shortened by 6 bases and J by 1 base, with 14 bases between the two germline ends. CDR1 and CDR2 from the germline V gene are MNHNS and SASEGT. This CDR3 is built from 15 residues. The CDR3 DNA reads as TGTGCCAGCAGCCCCGGTGGCAAGGGCACAGATACGCAGTATTTT. This encodes CASSPGGKGTDTQYF.

This clonotype was seen many times. The V gene is TRBV29-1, the J gene TRBJ2-7, with D tentatively TRBD1 or TRBD2 (7 bases each). The germline gives CDR1 SQVTM, CDR2 ANQGSEA. The V and J ends lost 6 bases and 9 bases respectively, with 21 bases between them. CDR3 length: 13 amino acids. As DNA, the CDR3 is TGCAGCGTACCCGTGACAGGGTCGGGGGGGCAGTACTTC. As protein: CSVPVTGSGGQYF.

Concerning this clonotype itself: The junction does not match germline at one end; this may be a read error. The V call is TRBV29-1, the J call TRBJ1-2; possible D gene TRBD1, 5 bases. The CDR3 extends over 10 amino acids. The germline V gene has CDR1 SQVTM and CDR2 ANQGSEA. CDR3 sequence (DNA): TGCAGCGTTCAAGAGGGGGGCTACACCTTC. Protein: CSVQEGGYTF. Variable domain in full (rest from reference TRBV29-1 and TRBJ1-2): SAVISQKPSRDICQRGTSLTIQCQVDSQVTMMFWYRQQPGQSLTLIATANQGSEATYESGFVIDKFPISRPNLTFSTLTVSNMSPEDSSIYLCSVQEGGYTFGSGTRLTVV.

The V and J genes are TRBV6-2 or TRBV6-3 and TRBJ2-2; D is ambiguous. Germline CDR1 reads MNHEY; CDR2 reads SVGEGT. The CDR3 runs to 14 residues. Trimming pared 6 bases from V and 7 bases from J, leaving 15 bases between. This CDR3 is CASSQGLENGELFF. The CDR3 DNA reads as TGTGCCAGCAGCCAAGGGCTAGAAAACGGGGAGCTGTTTTTT.

This clonotype was recorded once. A much more abundant neighbour one base away suggests this may be a read error. This rearrangement joins TRBV7-8 to TRBJ1-3, with D possibly TRBD1 on 6 matching bases. Trimming took 4 bases from V and 4 from J, leaving 11 bases between them. This CDR3 region has 14 residues. Germline V gives CDR1 SGHVS, CDR2 FQNEAQ. CDR3 loop: CASSSRGTGNTIYF. The CDR3 nucleotides read TGTGCCAGCAGCTCCCGAGGGACAGGAAACACCATATATTTT. The full variable domain, with the rest looked up from reference TRBV7-8 and TRBJ1-3, is GAGVSQSPRYKVAKRGQDVALRCDPISGHVSLFWYQQALGQGPEFLTYFQNEAQLDKSGLPSDRFFAERPEGSVSTLKIQRTQQEDSAVYLCASSSRGTGNTIYFGEGSWLTVV.

The chain combines TRBV7-2 with TRBJ1-1; D ambiguous. CDR3 length: 11 residues. V lost 2 bases and J 7 bases, leaving 5 bases between the germline ends. Germline V gene sequence: CDR1 SGHTA, CDR2 FQGNSA. The CDR3 spells CASSLRFEAFF. The CDR3 bases are TGTGCCAGCAGCTTAAGGTTTGAAGCTTTCTTT. The whole variable domain, filled in from reference TRBV7-2 and TRBJ1-1, reads GAGVSQSPSNKVTEKGKDVELRCDPISGHTALYWYRQSLGQGLEFLIYFQGNSAPDKSGLPSDRFSAERTGGSVSTLTIQRTQQEDSAVYLCASSLRFEAFFGQGTRLTVV.

This clonotype has only one observation. The rearrangement links TRBV6-2 or TRBV6-3 to TRBJ2-7; D gene ambiguous. Germline CDR1 and CDR2: MNHEY and SVGEGT. This CDR3 has 13 amino acids. V was trimmed by 2 bases and J by 7 bases, leaving 12 bases between them. The chain's CDR3 is CASSYRTLNEQYF. In DNA form, the CDR3 reads TGTGCCAGCAGTTACCGCACCCTAAATGAGCAGTACTTC.

There are many counts of this clonotype. The V and J genes are TRBV24-1 and TRBJ1-3; D not certain. CDR1 and CDR2 from the germline V gene are KGHDR and SFDVKD. The CDR3 has 15 amino acids. Trimming pared 3 bases from V and 0 bases from J, leaving 8 bases between. The CDR3 here is CATSDTSDSGNTIYF. CDR3 nucleotide sequence: TGTGCCACCAGTGATACATCGGACTCTGGAAACACCATATATTTT.

Comments on this clonotype: A much larger clone is a single base away; this may be a read error. Likely a read error: the CDR3 ends without its conserved phenylalanine or tryptophan. The rearrangement joins TRBV29-1 to TRBJ1-1; 8 bases map to TRBD1. After removal of 5 bases from V and 4 bases from J, the junction contained 6 bases not matched to a gene. This CDR3 region has 13 residues. Per germline, CDR1 SQVTM and CDR2 ANQGSEA. CDR3: CSVRGQGGTEAFL. The DNA for the CDR3 is TGCAGCGTTCGCGGACAGGGCGGCACTGAAGCTTTCTTA.

Only a few counts were recorded for this clonotype. The chain carries TRBV7-9 and TRBJ1-1; weak D call: TRBD1 (6 bases). The CDR3 has 14 residues. Germline V CDR1 and CDR2: SEHNR, FQNEAQ (reference sequence). Trimming left V 5 bases short and J 6 bases short, with 16 bases between. The CDR3 sequence: CASSPTGGHAEAFF. The CDR3, as DNA: TGTGCCAGCAGCCCCACGGGGGGACACGCTGAAGCTTTCTTT.

This clonotype was found a few times. This chain connects TRBV7-8 to TRBJ2-3; perhaps TRBD1 as D (6 bases). V lost 5 bases, J lost 4 bases, and 16 bases lay in between. Germline CDR1 SGHVS, CDR2 FQNEAQ. This CDR3 region has 15 residues. The CDR3 reads CASSQMGAEADTQYF. In nucleotides, the CDR3 is TGTGCCAGCAGCCAGATGGGGGCTGAGGCAGATACGCAGTATTTT.

There are many counts of this clonotype. The chain couples TRBV24-1 to TRBJ2-3; a possible D gene is TRBD2 (6 bases). CDR1 and CDR2 from the germline V gene are KGHDR and SFDVKD. V gave up 4 bases and J gave up 2 bases, with 9 bases separating them. The CDR3 sequence is 14 residues long. The CDR3 protein is CATSEGGATDTQYF. CDR3 bases: TGTGCCACCAGTGAGGGGGGAGCCACAGATACGCAGTATTTT.

The sample holds many counts of this clonotype. The rearrangement uses TRBV29-1 and TRBJ2-5; 10 nucleotides match TRBD1. CDR1 is SQVTM, CDR2 ANQGSEA, per germline. The CDR3 covers 14 residues. Trimming removed 6 bases from V and 4 bases from J; junction bases left unmatched: 8. CDR3 protein: CSVSRQGARETQYF. The DNA for the CDR3 is TGCAGCGTCTCCCGACAGGGGGCTCGAGAGACCCAGTACTTC.

Here the CDR3 reads CASMTRGQVGNTIYF. CDR3 sequence (DNA): TGTGCCAGCATGACAAGAGGGCAAGTAGGAAACACCATATATTTT. The chain recombines TRBV12-3 or TRBV12-4 with TRBJ1-3; D remains ambiguous. The V end was cut by 7 bases, the J end by 4 bases, with 17 bases between. The CDR3 covers 15 residues.

This clonotype was seen at least ten times. The chain couples TRBV20-1 to TRBJ1-5; TRBD1 matches at 7 bases. Germline-derived CDR1 and CDR2 are DFQATT and SNEGSKA (reference sequence). This CDR3 has 15 residues. J was trimmed by 4 bases and V by 3 bases; bases with no gene match: 9. The CDR3 loop reads CSASTQGVWNQPQHF. In nucleotides, the CDR3 is TGCAGTGCTAGTACCCAGGGGGTTTGGAATCAGCCCCAGCATTTT.

V usage is TRBV13 and J usage is TRBJ1-1; a weak D match, TRBD1 (5 bases). Germline CDR1 is PRHDT and CDR2 is FYEKMQ (reference sequence). The ends were cut back, 7 bases at V and 3 bases at J, with 18 bases in the middle. The CDR3 has 15 amino acids. CDR3 loop: CASTPPLGQDTEAFF. The CDR3 DNA sequence: TGTGCCAGCACTCCGCCCTTGGGGCAGGACACTGAAGCTTTCTTT.